This T cell receptor beta chain was captured by sequencing in a study of Ad26.COV2.S vaccination and SARS-CoV-2 variants. Study in general: Once, or twice with 56 days between doses, Ad26.COV2.S was given intramuscularly.

Findings and limits, study-wide: Post-vaccination spike-specific CD8+ and CD4+ T cell responses reportedly had substantial breadth. For non-spike TCRs, breadth in vaccine recipients resembled that in placebo recipients.

This table comes from immunoSEQ multiplex PCR, and its TCRdb copy is limited to in-frame clones, with some not included. The repertoire includes some 500,000 clones, 80% to 90% of them detected once, and about 2.7% sits in the top ten. CDR3 size: 14 residues. Germline assignment: CDR1 SEHNR and CDR2 FQNEAQ (reference sequence). J gave up 6 bases and V 2 bases, and 6 bases lay outside the gene matches. The treatment: about 20 received Ad26.COV2.S at low or high dose, single or two shots; several received placebo; per-sample allocation not given. Day 63 following the first vaccine or placebo injection was when the samples were taken. Concerning this clone itself: Antigen: not known.

The chain employs TRBV7-9 and TRBJ2-5; 7 bases are shared with TRBD1. The input for sequencing was peripheral blood, taken in a trial of Ad26.COV2.S vaccine versus placebo. The receptor was derived from a person between 18 and 59 years old who received the Ad26.COV2.S COVID-19 vaccine or a placebo. CDR3 sequence (DNA): TGTGCCAGCAGCTTATTCGCAGGGGGAAAGACCCAGTACTTC. This encodes CASSLFAGGKTQYF.